A selection of T cell receptor beta chains follows, all from one sample in a study of PD-1 blockade in classical Hodgkin lymphoma. Profiled with immunoSEQ multiplex PCR; TCRdb holds only in-frame clones, not every one. The sample has around 50,000 clones, around 93% seen once. The specimen was peripheral blood mononuclear cells (PBMCs), collected before the second cycle of nivolumab. The receptors come from a human donor with classical Hodgkin lymphoma. CDR3s include the opening cysteine and the closing phenylalanine or tryptophan. D genes are given only for firm matches. Only some rows state a clone size, as once, few, many or a class for expanded clones.

CDR3: CASSYSSETQYF; DNA: TGTGCCAGCAGTTACTCATCGGAGACCCAGTACTTC; J: TRBJ2-5; size: .; D: .; V: TRBV6-6
CDR3: CAIMEENTGELFF; DNA: TGTGCCATCATGGAGGAGAACACCGGGGAGCTGTTTTTT; J: TRBJ2-2; size: .; D: .; V: TRBV10-3
CDR3: CASSSGTEETQYF; DNA: TGTGCCAGCAGTTCCGGGACAGAAGAGACCCAGTACTTC; J: TRBJ2-5; size: .; D: TRBD1; V: TRBV6-6
CDR3: CASSLGSGANYGYTF; DNA: TGTGCCAGCAGCTTGGGGTCAGGGGCTAACTATGGCTACACCTTC; J: TRBJ1-2; size: .; D: .; V: TRBV5-4
CDR3: CASSQGGVPGDTQYF; DNA: TGTGCCAGCAGCCAAGGGGGGGTGCCTGGAGATACGCAGTATTTT; J: TRBJ2-3; size: .; D: .; V: TRBV4-2
CDR3: CACDSTDTQYF; DNA: TGTGCCTGTGACAGCACAGATACGCAGTATTTT; J: TRBJ2-3; size: .; D: .; V: TRBV30
CDR3: CASSWIDGGGYNEQFF; DNA: TGTGCCAGCAGCTGGATAGATGGCGGGGGCTACAATGAGCAGTTCTTC; J: TRBJ2-1; size: once; D: TRBD2; V: TRBV13
CDR3: CASTRSEYRGLQFF; DNA: TGTGCCAGCACCCGATCTGAGTATCGGGGGCTCCAGTTCTTC; J: TRBJ2-1; size: once; D: .; V: TRBV2
CDR3: CASSLQASTGELFF; DNA: TGTGCCAGCAGCTTACAGGCCTCCACCGGGGAGCTGTTTTTT; J: TRBJ2-2; size: .; D: .; V: TRBV11-2
CDR3: CAWSALHRDHEQYF; DNA: TGTGCCTGGAGCGCTCTCCACAGGGACCACGAGCAGTACTTC; J: TRBJ2-7; size: .; D: .; V: TRBV30
CDR3: CASSLYNTEAFF; DNA: TGTGCCAGCAGCTTATATAATACTGAAGCTTTCTTT; J: TRBJ1-1; size: .; D: .; V: TRBV7-2
CDR3: CASSLGVSYGDTQYF; DNA: TGTGCCAGCAGCTTAGGGGTTAGTTACGGGGATACGCAGTATTTT; J: TRBJ2-3; size: .; D: .; V: TRBV7-2
CDR3: CASSISYSQGGSYEQYF; DNA: TGTGCCAGTAGTATAAGTTACTCACAGGGGGGATCCTACGAGCAGTACTTC; J: TRBJ2-7; size: .; D: TRBD1; V: TRBV19
CDR3: CASITSGGNTGELFF; DNA: TGTGCCAGCATTACTAGCGGAGGGAACACCGGGGAGCTGTTTTTT; J: TRBJ2-2; size: .; D: TRBD2; V: TRBV6-1
CDR3: CASSQEQVGTYNSPLHF; DNA: TGTGCCAGCAGCCAAGAACAGGTGGGAACCTATAATTCACCCCTCCACTTT; J: TRBJ1-6; size: .; D: .; V: TRBV4-2
CDR3: CASSDSYYNEQFF; DNA: TGTGCCAGCAGTGACAGTTACTACAATGAGCAGTTCTTC; J: TRBJ2-1; size: .; D: .; V: TRBV27
CDR3: CSGLGLAGGGTYNEQFF; DNA: TGCAGCGGCCTGGGACTAGCGGGGGGCGGGACCTACAATGAGCAGTTCTTC; J: TRBJ2-1; size: .; D: TRBD2; V: TRBV29-1
CDR3: CASEASLTEQFF; DNA: TGCGCCAGCGAGGCGAGTCTGACCGAGCAGTTCTTC; J: TRBJ2-1; size: .; D: .; V: TRBV10-2
CDR3: CASSQSHYRGYYGYTF; DNA: TGCGCCAGCAGTCAATCGCATTACAGGGGGTACTATGGCTACACCTTC; J: TRBJ1-2; size: .; D: TRBD1; V: TRBV23-1
CDR3: CASSPPSGPIYNEQFF; DNA: TGTGCCAGCTCACCCCCTAGCGGACCTATCTACAATGAGCAGTTCTTC; J: TRBJ2-1; size: .; D: TRBD2; V: TRBV18
CDR3: CSFSPGPRAGETQYF; DNA: TGCAGCTTCTCCCCGGGACCCAGGGCGGGGGAGACCCAGTACTTC; J: TRBJ2-5; size: once; D: .; V: TRBV29-1
CDR3: CASSLGRDVQPQHF; DNA: TGTGCCAGCAGCTTGGGCAGGGATGTGCAGCCCCAGCATTTT; J: TRBJ1-5; size: .; D: .; V: TRBV5-5
CDR3: CASSPGLYNEQFF; DNA: TGTGCCAGCAGTCCGGGACTTTACAATGAGCAGTTCTTC; J: TRBJ2-1; size: .; D: .; V: TRBV27
CDR3: CASVGSWAETQYF; DNA: TGTGCCAGTGTTGGTTCTTGGGCAGAGACCCAGTACTTC; J: TRBJ2-5; size: .; D: .; V: TRBV19
CDR3: CASTPGFSGYTF; DNA: TGTGCCAGCACCCCTGGGTTCAGTGGCTACACCTTC; J: TRBJ1-2; size: few; D: .; V: TRBV27
CDR3: CASRPSGVAGANVLTF; DNA: TGTGCCAGCCGGCCCTCAGGGGTAGCTGGGGCCAACGTCCTGACTTTC; J: TRBJ2-6; size: .; D: .; V: TRBV19
CDR3: CSVVIWGDSGANVLTF; DNA: TGCAGCGTTGTGATTTGGGGGGACTCTGGGGCCAACGTCCTGACTTTC; J: TRBJ2-6; size: .; D: .; V: TRBV29-1
CDR3: CASSLLGFGNQPQHF; DNA: TGTGCCAGCAGTTTACTGGGGTTCGGCAATCAGCCCCAGCATTTT; J: TRBJ1-5; size: once; D: .; V: TRBV28
CDR3: CASSFAGLADYNEQFF; DNA: TGTGCCAGCAGTTTCGCGGGACTAGCGGATTACAATGAGCAGTTCTTC; J: TRBJ2-1; size: .; D: TRBD2; V: TRBV27
CDR3: CASSLAGSTDTQYF; DNA: TGTGCCAGCAGCCTAGCCGGGTCCACAGATACGCAGTATTTT; J: TRBJ2-3; size: .; D: .; V: TRBV5-6
CDR3: CASSRDNHPGNTIYF; DNA: TGTGCCAGCAGCAGGGACAATCATCCTGGAAACACCATATATTTT; J: TRBJ1-3; size: .; D: .; V: TRBV5-6
CDR3: CASSIGEGLSEKLFF; DNA: TGTGCCAGTAGTATAGGGGAGGGTCTATCGGAAAAACTGTTTTTT; J: TRBJ1-4; size: .; D: .; V: TRBV19
CDR3: CASSLTAGTVLYEQYF; DNA: TGTGCCAGCAGTTTAACCGCCGGGACGGTCCTTTACGAGCAGTACTTC; J: TRBJ2-7; size: .; D: .; V: TRBV27
CDR3: CASSSGQGTNTEAFF; DNA: TGTGCCAGCAGTTCCGGACAGGGCACGAACACTGAAGCTTTCTTT; J: TRBJ1-1; size: .; D: TRBD1; V: TRBV2
CDR3: CASSYSWAQETQYF; DNA: TGTGCCAGCAGTTACTCCTGGGCCCAAGAGACCCAGTACTTC; J: TRBJ2-5; size: .; D: .; V: TRBV6-5
CDR3: CASSLASGRGEQYF; DNA: TGTGCCAGCAGTTTGGCTAGCGGGAGGGGCGAGCAGTACTTC; J: TRBJ2-7; size: .; D: TRBD2; V: TRBV28
CDR3: CASRRIGDGEKLFF; DNA: TGCGCCAGCAGGAGGATTGGGGATGGTGAAAAACTGTTTTTT; J: TRBJ1-4; size: once; D: .; V: TRBV5-1
CDR3: CASSLTPPTYGYTF; DNA: TGTGCCAGCAGCTTGACTCCCCCGACCTATGGCTACACCTTC; J: TRBJ1-2; size: .; D: .; V: TRBV5-8
CDR3: CASSFFRGLAGESGELFF; DNA: TGCGCCAGCAGCTTTTTTAGGGGACTAGCGGGAGAGTCCGGGGAGCTGTTTTTT; J: TRBJ2-2; size: .; D: TRBD2; V: TRBV5-1
CDR3: CASSLDPAGVGNEQFF; DNA: TGCGCCAGCAGCTTGGATCCGGCGGGGGTCGGAAATGAGCAGTTCTTC; J: TRBJ2-1; size: .; D: TRBD2; V: TRBV5-1
CDR3: CASSLEPGGNQPQHF; DNA: TGCGCCAGCAGCCTTGAGCCGGGGGGCAATCAGCCCCAGCATTTT; J: TRBJ1-5; size: .; D: .; V: TRBV4-1
CDR3: CASSLSLPATYEQYF; DNA: TGTGCCAGCAGCTTGTCGTTACCAGCAACCTACGAGCAGTACTTC; J: TRBJ2-7; size: .; D: .; V: TRBV5-5
CDR3: CASSPGGNTEAFF; DNA: TGTGCCAGCAGTCCTGGGGGGAACACTGAAGCTTTCTTT; J: TRBJ1-1; size: .; D: .; V: TRBV6-5
CDR3: CASSLARGMTHEQYF; DNA: TGTGCCAGCAGCTTAGCCCGCGGGATGACCCACGAGCAGTACTTC; J: TRBJ2-7; size: once; D: .; V: TRBV7-3
CDR3: CASSYELPGVGNTIYF; DNA: TGTGCCAGCAGTTACGAGCTGCCGGGGGTGGGAAACACCATATATTTT; J: TRBJ1-3; size: once; D: .; V: TRBV6-5
CDR3: CASSLSRVGDQPQHF; DNA: TGTGCCAGCAGCTTATCCCGGGTTGGAGATCAGCCCCAGCATTTT; J: TRBJ1-5; size: .; D: .; V: TRBV11-3
CDR3: CASSPGGELFF; DNA: TGTGCCAGCAGCCCGGGCGGGGAGCTGTTTTTT; J: TRBJ2-2; size: .; D: .; V: TRBV7-3
CDR3: CASSFRTGGANEKLFF; DNA: TGTGCCAGCAGCTTCCGGACAGGGGGGGCTAATGAAAAACTGTTTTTT; J: TRBJ1-4; size: .; D: TRBD1; V: TRBV7-9
CDR3: CASSLESLASGNTIYF; DNA: TGTGCCAGCAGCTTGGAGTCCTTAGCCTCTGGAAACACCATATATTTT; J: TRBJ1-3; size: .; D: .; V: TRBV5-8
CDR3: CASSLSGQAYEQYF; DNA: TGTGCCAGCAGCTTATCGGGTCAAGCCTACGAGCAGTACTTC; J: TRBJ2-7; size: .; D: .; V: TRBV7-6
CDR3: CASSIARGSGANVLTF; DNA: TGTGCCAGTAGTATAGCCCGCGGCTCTGGGGCCAACGTCCTGACTTTC; J: TRBJ2-6; size: few; D: .; V: TRBV19
CDR3: CASSSWGRPNTGELFF; DNA: TGTGCCAGCAGTTCCTGGGGGAGGCCGAACACCGGGGAGCTGTTTTTT; J: TRBJ2-2; size: few; D: .; V: TRBV2
CDR3: CASSLVGETQYF; DNA: TGTGCCAGCAGTTTGGTAGGAGAGACCCAGTACTTC; J: TRBJ2-5; size: .; D: .; V: TRBV27
CDR3: CASSYGTSSLEQFF; DNA: TGTGCCAGCAGTTACGGTACTAGCAGCCTTGAGCAGTTCTTC; J: TRBJ2-1; size: .; D: .; V: TRBV6-5
CDR3: CASSLMSGNTIYF; DNA: TGTGCCAGTAGCCTAATGTCCGGGAACACCATATATTTT; J: TRBJ1-3; size: once; D: .; V: TRBV19
CDR3: CASSLLAQGAGANVLTF; DNA: TGTGCCAGCAGTTTATTGGCCCAGGGGGCTGGGGCCAACGTCCTGACTTTC; J: TRBJ2-6; size: once; D: TRBD1; V: TRBV28
CDR3: CASSLGGTADQPQHF; DNA: TGTGCCAGCAGCTTAGGGGGGACTGCGGATCAGCCCCAGCATTTT; J: TRBJ1-5; size: .; D: .; V: TRBV11-2